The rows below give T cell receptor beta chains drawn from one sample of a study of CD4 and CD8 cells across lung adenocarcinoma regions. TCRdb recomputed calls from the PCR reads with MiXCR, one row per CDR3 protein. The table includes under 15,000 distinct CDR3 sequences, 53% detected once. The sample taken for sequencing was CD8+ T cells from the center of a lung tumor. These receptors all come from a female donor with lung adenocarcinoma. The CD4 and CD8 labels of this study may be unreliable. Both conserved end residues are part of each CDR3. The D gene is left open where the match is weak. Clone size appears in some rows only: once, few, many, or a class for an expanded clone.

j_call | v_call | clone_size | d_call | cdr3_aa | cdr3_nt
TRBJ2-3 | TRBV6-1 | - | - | CASKNRDTGEQYF | TGTGCCAGCAAAAACAGGGACACCGGGGAGCAGTATTTT
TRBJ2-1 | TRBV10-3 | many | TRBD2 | CAIEQRGTFNEQFF | TGTGCCATCGAACAGCGGGGGACATTCAATGAGCAGTTCTTC
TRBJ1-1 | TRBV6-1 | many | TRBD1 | CASSESGTGWDGEAFF | TGTGCCAGCAGTGAATCGGGGACAGGGTGGGATGGTGAAGCTTTCTTT
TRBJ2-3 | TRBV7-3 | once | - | CASSLGVGGGADTQYF | TGTGCCAGCAGCTTAGGAGTTGGGGGGGGGGCGGATACGCAGTATTTT
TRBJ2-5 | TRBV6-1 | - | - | CASNAYEQYF | TGTGCCAGCAACGCCTACGAACAGTACTTC
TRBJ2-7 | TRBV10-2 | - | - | CASSRYSSSYEQYF | TGCGCCAGCAGTAGGTACAGTTCTTCCTACGAGCAGTACTTC
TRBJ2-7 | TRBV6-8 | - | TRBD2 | CASAGSGDRATDTQYF | TGTGCCAGTGCTGGGAGCGGGGACCGTGCCACAGATACGCAGTACTTC
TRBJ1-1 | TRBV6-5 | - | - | CASSLATNFYGALF | TGTGCCAGCAGTTTGGCGACCAATTTTTACGGAGCTCTCTTT
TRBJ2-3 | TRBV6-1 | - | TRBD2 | CASTASGGRTTDTQYF | TGTGCCAGCACGGCTAGCGGGGGCCGTACCACAGATACGCAGTATTTC
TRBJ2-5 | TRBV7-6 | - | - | CASSLSGTQYF | TGTGCCAGCAGCCTATCAGGCACCCAGTACTTC
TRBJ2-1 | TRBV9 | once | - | CASSATGSPYNEQFF | TGTGCCAGCAGCGCCACAGGGAGTCCCTACAATGAGCAGTTCTTC
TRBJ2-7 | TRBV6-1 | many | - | CASSELLGPYEQYF | TGTGCCAGCAGTGAACTCCTGGGACCCTACGAGCAGTACTTC
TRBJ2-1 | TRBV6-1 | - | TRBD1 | CASLRQGANEQFF | TGTGCCAGCCTGAGACAGGGGGCGAATGAGCAGTTCTTC
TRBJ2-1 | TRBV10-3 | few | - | CASKGVEGYNEQFF | TGTGCCTCGAAAGGGGTGGAAGGTTACAATGAGCAGTTCTTC
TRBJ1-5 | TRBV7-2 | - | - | CASSLMYQPQHF | TGTGCCAGCAGCTTAATGTATCAGCCCCAGCATTTT
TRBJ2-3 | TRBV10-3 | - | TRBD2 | CGGGRTGGGLDTQYF | TGTGGCGGGGGGCGGACTGGCGGTGGGCTAGATACCCAGTATTTT
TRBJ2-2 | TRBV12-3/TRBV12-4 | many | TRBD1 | CASTPGQGTGELFF | TGTGCCAGCACACCGGGACAGGGAACCGGGGAGCTGTTTTTT
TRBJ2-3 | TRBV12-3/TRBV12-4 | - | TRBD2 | CASSLVRTSGRSQDTQYF | TGTGCCAGCAGTTTAGTACGGACTAGCGGCCGTTCCCAAGATACCCAGTACTTT
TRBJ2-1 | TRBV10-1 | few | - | CASSLSRGANNEQFF | TGCGCCAGCAGTTTGTCCAGGGGAGCCAACAATGAGCAGTTCTTC
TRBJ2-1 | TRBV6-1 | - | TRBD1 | CASSERDRDYNEQFF | TGTGCCAGCAGTGAAAGGGACAGGGATTACAATGAGCAGTTCTTC
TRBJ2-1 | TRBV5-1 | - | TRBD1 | CASRPDRAEQFF | TGCGCCAGCAGACCGGACAGGGCTGAGCAGTTCTTC
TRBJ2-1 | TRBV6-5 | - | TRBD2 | CASSYRAGGSMYNEQFF | TGTGCCAGCAGTTACAGAGCGGGGGGGTCTATGTACAATGAGCAGTTCTTC
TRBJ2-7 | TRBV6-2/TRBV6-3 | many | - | CASSYRADGVSHYEQYF | TGTGCCAGCAGTTACCGAGCGGACGGGGTCAGTCACTACGAGCAGTACTTC
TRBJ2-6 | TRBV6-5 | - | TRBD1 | CASSSGTAGANVLTF | TGTGCCAGCAGTTCCGGGACAGCTGGGGCCAACGTCCTGACTTTC
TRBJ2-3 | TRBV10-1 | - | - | CASSEGDDKGTQYF | TGCGCCAGCAGTGAGGGGGATGATAAGGGTACGCAGTATTTT
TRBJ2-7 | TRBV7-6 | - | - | CASSPGLGGGCTETQYF | TGTGCCAGCAGCCCCGGACTAGGGGGGGGTTGCACAGAGACGCAGTACTTC
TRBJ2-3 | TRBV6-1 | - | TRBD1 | CASKGTGITGTQYF | TGTGCCAGCAAAGGGACAGGGATTACAGGTACGCAGTATTTT
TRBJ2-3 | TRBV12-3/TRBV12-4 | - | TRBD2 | CASSFLLAGVGATDTQYF | TGTGCCAGCAGTTTCCTACTAGCGGGAGTAGGGGCCACAGATACGCAGTATTTT
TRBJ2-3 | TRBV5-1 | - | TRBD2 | CASSSLVAGGPSDTQYF | TGCGCCAGCAGCTCTCTGGTAGCGGGGGGGCCCTCAGATACGCAGTATTTT
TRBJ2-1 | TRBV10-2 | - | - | CASSPTSIASHSTEQFF | TGCGCCAGCAGCCCAACATCGATAGCCTCTCACAGCACTGAGCAGTTCTTC
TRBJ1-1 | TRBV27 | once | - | CASSLLRTGGSTEAFF | TGTGCCAGCAGTTTACTTAGGACGGGGGGGAGCACTGAAGCTTTCTTT